This TCR beta chain emerged from a study of cytomegalovirus exposure and HLA in healthy donors. The CDR3 runs to 11 residues. With 4 bases removed from V and 7 bases from J, the gap between germline ends came to 4 bases. The germline gives CDR1 MNHEY, CDR2 SVGAGI. Primers included in the PCR were 60 Vbeta and 13 Jbeta primers. TCRdb's table, derived via immunoSEQ multiplex PCR, lists solely in-frame clones and lacks some. The top ten hold approximately 2.1% of the sample, which has 100,000 or so clones, about 81% seen once. Sample: PBMCs. The chain links TRBV6-5 to TRBJ1-4; D remains ambiguous. This TCR derives from a man in his late teens or twenties in good health and CMV-seronegative. Here the CDR3 DNA reads TGTGCCAGCAGTTCAGGTGAAAAACTGTTTTTT. Translating it yields CASSSGEKLFF.